The sample holds many counts of the clone carrying this T cell receptor beta chain. The sample originates from a study of T cells in Graves' hyperthyroidism and ophthalmopathy. The wider study: Upon initial diagnosis and before any treatment, peripheral blood was collected.

TCR beta CDR3 regions were amplified from RNA transcripts. The TCR CDR3 first-round RT-PCR relied on the HTBI primer set. TCRdb ran MiXCR on the multiplex PCR reads and lists one entry per CDR3 protein. This repertoire shows approximately 870,000 distinct CDR3 sequences, approximately 40% found once; its top ten account for 8.9%. This CDR3 contains 14 residues. The V gene lost 1 base and the J gene lost 7 bases, with 13 bases spanning the gap. In germline, CDR1 is MGHRA, CDR2 YSYEKL. The sequenced sample consisted of blood. This chain links TRBV4-1 with TRBJ1-2; no reliable D call. The TCR was taken from a man aged 18-30 years with Graves' hyperthyroidism. CDR3 bases: TGCGCCAGCAGCCAAGGGTACTCAGTTGTTGGCTACACCTTC. Amino acids: CASSQGYSVVGYTF.